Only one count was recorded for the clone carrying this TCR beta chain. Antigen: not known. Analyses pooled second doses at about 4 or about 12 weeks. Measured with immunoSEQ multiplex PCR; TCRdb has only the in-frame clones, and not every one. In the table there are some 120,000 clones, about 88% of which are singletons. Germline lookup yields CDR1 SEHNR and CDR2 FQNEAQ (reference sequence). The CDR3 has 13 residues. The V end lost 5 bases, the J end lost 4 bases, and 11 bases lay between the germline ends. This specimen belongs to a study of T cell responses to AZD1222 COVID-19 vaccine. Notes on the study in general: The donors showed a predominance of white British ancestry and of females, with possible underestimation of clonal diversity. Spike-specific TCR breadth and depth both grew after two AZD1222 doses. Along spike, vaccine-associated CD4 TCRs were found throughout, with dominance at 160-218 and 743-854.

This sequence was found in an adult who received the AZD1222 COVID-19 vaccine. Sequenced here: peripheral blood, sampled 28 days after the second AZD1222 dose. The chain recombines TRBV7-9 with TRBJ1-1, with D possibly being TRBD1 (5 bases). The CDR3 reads CASSQWGSTEAFF. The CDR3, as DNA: TGTGCCAGCAGCCAGTGGGGGAGCACTGAAGCTTTCTTT.